The source of this T cell receptor beta chain is a study of PD-L1 blockade in urothelial cancer. Overall study results and limits: By 3 weeks, tumor-associated blood clones had expanded more in durable-benefit patients.

Time point reported: peripheral blood 6 weeks after treatment start. Each patient supplied 1 to 8 pretreatment and on-treatment samples. The germline V gene has CDR1 LGHNT and CDR2 FRNRAP. The CDR3 is 16 amino acids. V dropped 0 bases and J dropped 4 bases, with 13 bases sitting between them. Here immunoSEQ multiplex PCR was the method, and the copy in TCRdb shows in-frame clones only, minus some. The data show 100,000 to 150,000 clones, with roughly 86% seen just once and 2% to 2.5% held by the top ten. Concerning this clone: Its matching antigen is unknown.

The material was PBMCs, obtained around atezolizumab (anti-PD-L1) treatment. The chain is built from TRBV12-5 and TRBJ2-1, with D possibly TRBD2 on 6 matching bases. The receptor comes from a man aged 50 to 60 with urothelial cancer. The CDR3 loop reads CASGLVLGRGYNEQFF. The CDR3 DNA reads as TGTGCTAGTGGTTTGGTACTCGGGAGAGGGTACAATGAGCAGTTCTTC.